Listed below are T cell receptor beta chains from one sample, sequenced in a study of cytomegalovirus exposure and HLA in healthy donors. Sequencing used immunoSEQ multiplex PCR; TCRdb keeps in-frame clones, though not all of them. Of approximately 100,000 clones listed, more than 70% are singletons. Sequencing was carried out using PBMCs. The receptors shown here come from a man aged 25-45 years in good health and CMV-seronegative. Each CDR3 is given with its conserved first and last residue. A D gene is named only where the DNA matches it firmly. Expanded clones are given a class, and other clones once, few, many or no size at all.

v_gene	j_gene	d_gene	abundance	CDR3nt	CDR3aa
TRBV6-1	TRBJ1-2	.	.	TGTGCCAGCAGTGAAGGCGGCAGGGGCATCTATGGCTACACCTTC	CASSEGGRGIYGYTF
TRBV27	TRBJ2-7	TRBD2	.	TGTGCCAGCAGGCGCACCGGGACTAGCGGGAGTTACGAGCAGTACTTC	CASRRTGTSGSYEQYF
TRBV7-3	TRBJ1-2	.	.	TGTGCCAGCAGCTCCAGGGGAACGGAGGGCTACACCTTC	CASSSRGTEGYTF
TRBV6-5	TRBJ1-6	.	.	TGTGCCAGCACCTCGGGATTATATAATTCACCCCTCCACTTT	CASTSGLYNSPLHF
TRBV4-3	TRBJ2-3	TRBD2	.	TGCGCCAGCAGCCAAGAGGGGGGGAGCACAGATACGCAGTATTTT	CASSQEGGSTDTQYF
TRBV5-1	TRBJ2-7	.	.	TGCGCCAGCAGCCCGCCGGGACACAACTACGAGCAGTACTTC	CASSPPGHNYEQYF
TRBV28	TRBJ2-7	TRBD1	.	TGTGCCAGCAGTCGGACAGGCGACTACGAGCAGTACTTC	CASSRTGDYEQYF
TRBV13	TRBJ2-2	.	.	TGTGCCAGCAGCCCCAGGGACTTCCGATACACCGGGGAGCTGTTTTTT	CASSPRDFRYTGELFF
TRBV27	TRBJ1-1	TRBD1	few	TGTGCCAGCAGTTCCCGGACAGGGGGTAGAACTGAAGCTTTCTTT	CASSSRTGGRTEAFF
TRBV11-3	TRBJ2-2	.	.	TGTGCCAGCAGCCGTCAAGAGGGTGACAAGCTGTTTTTT	CASSRQEGDKLFF
TRBV5-1	TRBJ2-1	.	few	TGCGCCAGCACCCCTTCAGGGGCGGTTGGCAATGAGCAGTTCTTC	CASTPSGAVGNEQFF
TRBV7-8	TRBJ1-2	.	.	TGTGCCAGCAGCCCCCGGAACTATGGCTACACCTTC	CASSPRNYGYTF
TRBV29-1	TRBJ2-5	.	.	TGCAGCGTTGAAGGATACGGCGGGGGCCAGGTGACCCAGTACTTC	CSVEGYGGGQVTQYF
TRBV27	TRBJ2-1	TRBD2	.	TGTGCCAGCAGTTTACTAGCGGGAGCCCACAATGAGCAGTTCTTC	CASSLLAGAHNEQFF
TRBV4-1	TRBJ1-1	TRBD1	.	TGCGCCAGCAGCCAAGCGGCGCCTAGCTGGACAGGGTTTTACACTGAAGCTTTCTTT	CASSQAAPSWTGFYTEAFF
TRBV4-1	TRBJ2-5	TRBD2	.	TGCGCCAGCAGCCAAGATGGTCTAGCGGGAGCGCGAGAGACCCAGTACTTC	CASSQDGLAGARETQYF
TRBV28	TRBJ1-5	.	.	TGTGCCAGCAGCCATTTATGGGGAGCACAGGGTAGGGTCAATCAGCCCCAGCATTTT	CASSHLWGAQGRVNQPQHF
TRBV13	TRBJ1-1	.	.	TGTGCCAGCAGGGGGACTATAGTGGACACTGAAGCTTTCTTT	CASRGTIVDTEAFF
TRBV5-1	TRBJ1-6	.	.	TGCGCCAGCAGCCCCCTCGGGGGGGGGAATAATTCACCCCTCCACTTT	CASSPLGGGNNSPLHF
TRBV5-6	TRBJ1-1	.	few	TGTGCCAGCAGCTTGGTTTTCACGGGGGACACTGAAGCTTTCTTT	CASSLVFTGDTEAFF
TRBV7-8	TRBJ2-5	TRBD1	.	TGTGCCAGCAGCCCAGGGACAGGGGTCGAGACCCAGTACTTC	CASSPGTGVETQYF
TRBV18	TRBJ2-1	TRBD2	once	TGTGCCAGCTCACCTGGGACTAGCGGAAACAATGAGCAGTTCTTC	CASSPGTSGNNEQFF
TRBV18	TRBJ2-1	TRBD2	once	TGTGCCAGCTCACGGCTAGCGGGATCTGTGGGGGAGCAGTTCTTC	CASSRLAGSVGEQFF
TRBV2	TRBJ2-1	.	.	TGTGCCAGCAGTGAAAGGGCTAGCTTCAATGAGCAGTTCTTC	CASSERASFNEQFF
TRBV5-5	TRBJ1-2	.	many	TGTGCCAGCAGCTTCTGGTCCCAGGACTATGGCTACACCTTC	CASSFWSQDYGYTF
TRBV9	TRBJ2-2	.	once	TGTGCCAGCAGCGTAGGTGTCCCGTCCAGGTCCGGGCGGGTCGGGGAGCTGTTTTTT	CASSVGVPSRSGRVGELFF
TRBV7-2	TRBJ2-7	TRBD1	.	TGTGCCAGCAGCGCCCGGGACAGGGGGTACGAGCAGTACTTC	CASSARDRGYEQYF
TRBV19	TRBJ2-2	.	.	TGTGCCAGTAGCGTGTTAAGGTCGGGAATACTACCGAACACCGGGGAGCTGTTTTTT	CASSVLRSGILPNTGELFF
TRBV4-2	TRBJ1-4	.	.	TGTGCCAGCAGCCCTACCCCGAAGGACAAAAACGAAAAACTGTTTTTT	CASSPTPKDKNEKLFF
TRBV7-3	TRBJ2-1	TRBD2	.	TGTGCCAGCAGCTTAACGACTAGCGGGTCCAATGAGCAGTTCTTC	CASSLTTSGSNEQFF
TRBV30	TRBJ2-7	.	.	TGTGCCTGGAGTGAGGGACTGGCCTACGAGCAGTACTTC	CAWSEGLAYEQYF
TRBV5-1	TRBJ1-2	.	.	TGCGCCAGCAGCTTGCCCGGGGACTATGGCTACACCTTC	CASSLPGDYGYTF
TRBV7-6	TRBJ1-6	TRBD1	.	TGTGCCAGCAGCTTAGGGACAGGCCTAGGAAGACCCCTCCACTTT	CASSLGTGLGRPLHF
TRBV29-1	TRBJ2-7	TRBD1	.	TGCAGCGTTGAAGGGGACAGGCAGTACGAGCAGTACTTC	CSVEGDRQYEQYF
TRBV2	TRBJ2-5	.	.	TGTGCCAGCAGTTGGGCGGGGAAAGAGACCCAGTACTTC	CASSWAGKETQYF
TRBV4-1	TRBJ2-3	.	.	TGCGCCAGCAGCCAAGAAAGTCGGGGTACGCAGTATTTT	CASSQESRGTQYF
TRBV10-3	TRBJ1-1	.	.	TGTGCCATCAGTGAGCCCACAATACACACTGAAGCTTTCTTT	CAISEPTIHTEAFF
TRBV4-1	TRBJ2-5	.	.	TGCGCCAGCAGCCAAGGGGGCAGCCTACAAGAGACCCAGTACTTC	CASSQGGSLQETQYF
TRBV9	TRBJ2-5	TRBD1	.	TGTGCCAGCAGCGCCCGGACAGGGGCCGAGACCCAGTACTTC	CASSARTGAETQYF
TRBV9	TRBJ2-5	.	.	TGTGCCAGCAGCCCCTTAGGCGGCTCCGGGGAGACCCAGTACTTC	CASSPLGGSGETQYF
TRBV5-4	TRBJ2-1	TRBD2	.	TGTGCCAGCAGACCCTCTCCGGGACTAGCGGGGGGGAATGAGCAGTTCTTC	CASRPSPGLAGGNEQFF
TRBV30	TRBJ1-1	.	few	TGTGCCTGGAGTGAAGGTCAGGCTGTTAAAAACACTGAAGCTTTCTTT	CAWSEGQAVKNTEAFF